The clone carrying this TCR beta chain has just one count. What it binds is unknown. Produced via immunoSEQ multiplex PCR; TCRdb's table is partial and in-frame only. The sample lists tens of thousands of clones, around 90% occurring once. The time point was: week 35, safety follow-up. A 20-mer mutant IDH1 peptide at 300 ug was injected subcutaneously with topical imiquimod. All eight of the vaccinations patients received fell in weeks 1, 3, 5, 7, 11, 15, 19 and 23. The donors had new WHO grade 3 or 4 astrocytomas; these were IDH1-mutant and ATRX-lost. CDR1 is SEHNR and CDR2 is FQNEAQ in the germline V gene (reference sequence). CDR3 length equals 13 residues. Between the trimmed V and J ends, which lost 3 bases and 3 bases, there was a span of 7 bases. This sample was taken from a study of a mutant IDH1 vaccine in newly diagnosed glioma. Study details: Commencement of vaccination occurred 4-6 weeks following radiotherapy alone, or concurrently with temozolomide cycles. Study-wide points: Changes in the top peripheral T cell clonotypes seemingly had no bearing on pseudoprogression.

Sequenced material: PBMCs, taken from a glioma patient whose treatment included an IDH1 peptide vaccine. The TCR sequence derives from a man between 25 and 39 years old with glioma. The V and J genes are TRBV7-9 and TRBJ2-3; the D is unclear. The CDR3 loop reads CASSLGRTDTQYF. As DNA, the CDR3 is TGTGCCAGCAGCTTGGGCAGGACAGATACGCAGTATTTT.